This is a list of T cell receptor beta chains from one sample in a study of T cell repertoires in cytomegalovirus infection. TCRdb reprocessed the reads with MiXCR, giving one entry per CDR3 protein. The repertoire holds a few hundred thousand distinct CDR3 sequences, with around 40% as singletons. Antigens for these TCRs are unknown. Sequencing was performed on cultured PBMCs, taken from culture after CMV antigen stimulation. Receptors originate from a human donor in good health (CMV status not recorded). Some clones in this sample may be carry-over from other donors' samples. The CDR3 runs from the conserved cysteine through the conserved F or W. Each record gives: clone size, J gene, V gene, D gene, CDR3 length, CDR3 DNA, CDR3 protein. A D gene is named only where the DNA matches it firmly. Size is stated for part of the rows, as once, few or many counts, or as a class when the clone is expanded.

-,TRBJ2-1,TRBV6-2/TRBV6-3,-,15,TGTGCCAGCAGTTACGTGGGGGGGCTTAACAATGAGCAGTTCTTC,CASSYVGGLNNEQFF
-,TRBJ2-3,TRBV11-2,TRBD2,15,TGTGCCAGCAGCCAACGACTAGCAAGCACAGATACGCAGTATTTT,CASSQRLASTDTQYF
few,TRBJ2-3,TRBV7-2,-,15,TGTGCCAGCAGTTCGAGACAGGCGTTCACAGATACGCAGTATTTT,CASSSRQAFTDTQYF
few,TRBJ2-1,TRBV7-2,-,14,TGTGCCTCATCGGGGGCAGGGAGCTACAATGAGCAGTTCTTC,CASSGAGSYNEQFF
-,TRBJ2-7,TRBV6-1,-,13,TGTGCCAGCAGTGGTGGCGGTCTCTACGAGCAGTACTTC,CASSGGGLYEQYF
-,TRBJ2-1,TRBV6-2/TRBV6-3,TRBD1,21,TGTGCCAGCAGTTACTCGGGCGGGGAGTGGGACAGGTTACTCTCCTACAATGAGCAGTTCTTC,CASSYSGGEWDRLLSYNEQFF
-,TRBJ2-1,TRBV5-6,-,14,TGTGCCAGCAGCCCACTGGACGGGTACAATGAGCAGTTCTTC,CASSPLDGYNEQFF
-,TRBJ1-2,TRBV6-1,-,13,TGTGCCAGCAGTGAATTCCTCAGTTATGGCTACACCTTC,CASSEFLSYGYTF
-,TRBJ2-2,TRBV27,-,15,TGTGCCAGCAGCCACAAGGGAGGTGTGACCGGGGAGCTGTTTTTT,CASSHKGGVTGELFF
once,TRBJ1-5,TRBV6-2/TRBV6-3,-,14,TGTGCCAGCTCTTGGGCGATCGGCAATCAGCCCCAGCATTTT,CASSWAIGNQPQHF